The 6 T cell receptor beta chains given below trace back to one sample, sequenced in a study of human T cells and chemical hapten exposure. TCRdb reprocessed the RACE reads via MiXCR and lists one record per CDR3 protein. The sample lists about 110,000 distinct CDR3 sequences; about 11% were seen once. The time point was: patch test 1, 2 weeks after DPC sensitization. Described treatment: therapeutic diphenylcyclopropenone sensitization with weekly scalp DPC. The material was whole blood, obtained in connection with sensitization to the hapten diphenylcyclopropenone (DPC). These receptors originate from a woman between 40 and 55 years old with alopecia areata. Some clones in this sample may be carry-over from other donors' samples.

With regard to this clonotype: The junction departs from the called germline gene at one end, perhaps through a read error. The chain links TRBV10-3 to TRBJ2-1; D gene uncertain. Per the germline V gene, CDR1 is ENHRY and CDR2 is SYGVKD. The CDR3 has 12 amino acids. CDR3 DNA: TGTGCCATCAGTGAGTCCCATCTGGAGCTGTTCTTC. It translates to CAISESHLELFF.

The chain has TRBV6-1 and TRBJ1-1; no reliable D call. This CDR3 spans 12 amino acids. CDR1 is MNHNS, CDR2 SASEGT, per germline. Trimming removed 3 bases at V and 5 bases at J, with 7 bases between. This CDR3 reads CASSDRRTEAFF. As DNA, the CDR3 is TGTGCCAGCAGTGACCGGAGGACTGAAGCTTTCTTT.

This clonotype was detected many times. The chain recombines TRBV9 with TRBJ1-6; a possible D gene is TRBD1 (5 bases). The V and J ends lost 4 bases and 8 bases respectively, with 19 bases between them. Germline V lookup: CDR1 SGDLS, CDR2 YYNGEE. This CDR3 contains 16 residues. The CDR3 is CASSPYGGDLDSPLHF. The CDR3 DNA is TGTGCCAGCAGCCCATATGGGGGGGATTTAGATTCACCCCTCCACTTT.

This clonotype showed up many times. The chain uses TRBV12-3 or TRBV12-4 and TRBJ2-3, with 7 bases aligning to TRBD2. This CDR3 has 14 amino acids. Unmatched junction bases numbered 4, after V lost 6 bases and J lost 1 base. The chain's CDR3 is CASRLAARTDTQYF. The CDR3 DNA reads TGTGCCAGCAGGCTAGCGGCACGCACAGATACGCAGTATTTT.

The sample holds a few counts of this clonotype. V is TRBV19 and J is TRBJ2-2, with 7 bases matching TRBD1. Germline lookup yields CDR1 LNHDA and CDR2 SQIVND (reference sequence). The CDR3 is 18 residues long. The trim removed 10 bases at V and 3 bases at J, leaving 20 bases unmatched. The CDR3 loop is CANTSCTETGLYTGELFF. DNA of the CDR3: TGTGCCAATACGTCTTGTACTGAGACAGGGTTGTACACCGGGGAGCTGTTTTTT.

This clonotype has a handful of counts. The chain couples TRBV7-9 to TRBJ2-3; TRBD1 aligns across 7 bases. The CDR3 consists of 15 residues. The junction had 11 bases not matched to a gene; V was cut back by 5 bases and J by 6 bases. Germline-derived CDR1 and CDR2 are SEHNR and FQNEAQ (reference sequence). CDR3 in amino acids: CASSARDRVGDTQYF. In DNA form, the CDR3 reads TGTGCCAGCAGCGCAAGAGACAGGGTCGGGGATACGCAGTATTTT.